This TCR beta chain came from a study of prognosis after radiotherapy for stage I lung cancer. Study overall: The study delivered radiotherapy as SBRT in 3 to 5 fractions, with a biologically effective dose of at least 100 Gy. Subsequent to radiotherapy, distant metastatic disease emerged in a handful of patients (median roughly 7 months), whereas around 16 exhibited no significant progression.

V dropped 2 bases and J dropped 2 bases, with 13 bases sitting between them. CDR1 SGHRS and CDR2 YFSETQ come from the germline V gene. The CDR3 length is 15 residues. This clonotype showed up many times. Its antigen remains unidentified. Multiplex PCR in two rounds served to amplify TCR beta CDR3 from genomic DNA. The first PCR round targeted every TRBV and TRBJ gene with specific primers. MiXCR, applied by TCRdb to the multiplex PCR reads, yields one record per CDR3 protein. Here the sample spans 12,000 to 15,000 distinct CDR3 sequences, 50% being singletons. Investigators drew around 6 milliliters of peripheral blood at each of two time points. Notes on the study in general: The study found that unique TCR clone counts fell after stereotactic body radiation therapy, median around 9,500 versus 6,500.

This chain uses TRBV5-1 with TRBJ1-1; TRBD1 is a possible D gene (5 bases). Sequences were derived from PBMCs, sampled before or after stereotactic body radiation therapy (not recorded which). This receptor was obtained from a donor aged 50 or older with non-small cell lung cancer. DNA for the CDR3: TGCGCCAGCAGCTTCGATGGGGGGTTAAACACTGAAGCTTTCTTT. It is translated as CASSFDGGLNTEAFF. Drawing the rest from reference TRBV5-1 and TRBJ1-1, the complete variable domain is KAGVTQTPRYLIKTRGQQVTLSCSPISGHRSVSWYQQTPGQGLQFLFEYFSETQRNKGNFPGRFSGRQFSNSRSEMNVSTLELGDSALYLCASSFDGGLNTEAFFGQGTRLTVV.